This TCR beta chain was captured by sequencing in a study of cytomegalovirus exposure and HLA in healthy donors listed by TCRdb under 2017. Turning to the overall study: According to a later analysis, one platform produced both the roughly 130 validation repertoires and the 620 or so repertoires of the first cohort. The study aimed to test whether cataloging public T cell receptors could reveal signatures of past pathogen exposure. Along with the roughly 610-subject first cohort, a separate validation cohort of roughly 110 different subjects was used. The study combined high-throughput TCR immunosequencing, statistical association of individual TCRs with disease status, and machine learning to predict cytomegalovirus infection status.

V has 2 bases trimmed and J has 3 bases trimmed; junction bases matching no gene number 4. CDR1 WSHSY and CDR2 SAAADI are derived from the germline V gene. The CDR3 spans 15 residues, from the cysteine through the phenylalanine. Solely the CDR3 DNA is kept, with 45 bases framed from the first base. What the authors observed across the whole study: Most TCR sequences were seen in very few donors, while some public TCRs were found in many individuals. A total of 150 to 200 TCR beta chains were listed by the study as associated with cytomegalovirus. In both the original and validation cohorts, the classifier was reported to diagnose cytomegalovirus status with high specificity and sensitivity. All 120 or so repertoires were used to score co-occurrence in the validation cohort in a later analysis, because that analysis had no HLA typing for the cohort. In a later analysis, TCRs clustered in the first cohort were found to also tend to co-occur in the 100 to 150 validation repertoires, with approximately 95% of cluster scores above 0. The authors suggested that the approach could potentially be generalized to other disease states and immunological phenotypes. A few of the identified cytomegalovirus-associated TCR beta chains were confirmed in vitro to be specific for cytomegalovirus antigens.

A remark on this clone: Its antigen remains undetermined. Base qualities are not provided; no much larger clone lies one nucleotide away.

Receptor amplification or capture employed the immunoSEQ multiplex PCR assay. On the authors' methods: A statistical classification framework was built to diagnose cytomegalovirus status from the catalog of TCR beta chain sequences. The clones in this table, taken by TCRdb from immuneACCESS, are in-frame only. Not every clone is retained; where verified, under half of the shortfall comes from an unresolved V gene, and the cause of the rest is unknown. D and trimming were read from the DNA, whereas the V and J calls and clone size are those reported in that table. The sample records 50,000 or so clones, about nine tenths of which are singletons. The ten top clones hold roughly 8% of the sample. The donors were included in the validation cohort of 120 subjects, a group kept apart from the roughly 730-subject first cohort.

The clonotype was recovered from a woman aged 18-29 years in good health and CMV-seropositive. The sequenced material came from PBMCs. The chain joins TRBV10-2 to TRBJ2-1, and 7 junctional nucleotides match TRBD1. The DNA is TGCGCCAGCAGTGAGGAGGGGGCCATCTACAATGAGCAGTTCTTC. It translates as CASSEEGAIYNEQFF.